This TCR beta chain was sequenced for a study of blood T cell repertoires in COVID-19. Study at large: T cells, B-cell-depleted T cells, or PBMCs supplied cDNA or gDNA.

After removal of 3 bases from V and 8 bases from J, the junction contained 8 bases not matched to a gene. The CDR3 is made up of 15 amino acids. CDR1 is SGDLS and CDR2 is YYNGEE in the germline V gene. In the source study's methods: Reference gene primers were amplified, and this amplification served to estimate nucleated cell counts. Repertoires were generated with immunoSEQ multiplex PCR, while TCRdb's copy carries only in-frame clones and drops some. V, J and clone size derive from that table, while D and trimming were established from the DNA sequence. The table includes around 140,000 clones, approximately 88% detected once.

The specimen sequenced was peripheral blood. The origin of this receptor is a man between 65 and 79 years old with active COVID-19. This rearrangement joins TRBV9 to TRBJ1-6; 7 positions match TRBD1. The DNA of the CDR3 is TGTGCCAGCAGCGACCCGGACAGGCTACATTCACCCCTCCACTTT. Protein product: CASSDPDRLHSPLHF.